The entry below gives a single T cell receptor beta chain sequence along with its context. The V end was cut by 8 bases, the J end by 9 bases, with 20 bases between. This CDR3 has 14 amino acids. The germline CDR1 and CDR2 sequences are SGHAT and FQNNGV. The data stem from a study of blood T cell repertoires in COVID-19. Study context: From the United States, Italy and Spain came samples of acute and convalescent COVID-19.

Per the study methods: Estimation of nucleated cell counts was performed using reference gene primer amplification. Data came from immunoSEQ multiplex PCR; TCRdb stores just in-frame clones and leaves some out. Clonal size and the V and J genes are those of that table, whereas D and trimming came from the DNA. The sample yields about 190,000 clones, approximately 90% seen once. Material for sequencing was peripheral blood. The sequence derives from a man over 45 with acute or convalescent COVID-19. V gene TRBV11-2 combines with J gene TRBJ2-1; D uncertain. This chain's CDR3 is CASGAAVSNFEQFF. The CDR3 DNA follows: TGTGCCAGCGGCGCGGCGGTTAGTAATTTTGAGCAGTTCTTC.